Below, 10 T cell receptor beta chains from the same sample are listed, as sequenced in a study of T-cell reconstitution after alpha-beta-depleted transplantation in children. The TCRbeta library was prepared with unique molecular identifiers. TCRdb analysed the PCR reads with MiXCR anew, one entry per CDR3 protein. The data show hundreds of thousands of distinct CDR3 sequences, under 15% seen once. The sequenced sample was PBMCs, obtained before TCRalphabeta/CD19-depleted stem cell transplant. The source of these receptors is a girl aged 2-10 years with congenital amegakaryocytic thrombocytopenia, due to receive a stem cell transplant.

This chain links TRBV5-1 with TRBJ2-1; tentatively, D is TRBD1 or TRBD2 (7 bases each). The V end lost 2 bases, the J end lost 7 bases, and 13 bases lay between the germline ends. Germline CDR1 and CDR2: SGHRS and YFSETQ. This CDR3 has 14 amino acids. CDR3: CASSFQGGGNEQFF. The CDR3 bases are TGCGCCAGCAGCTTTCAGGGGGGGGGAAATGAGCAGTTCTTC.

This clonotype was detected a few times. The rearrangement joins TRBV4-1 to TRBJ2-4; D unresolved. Germline V CDR1 and CDR2: MGHRA, YSYEKL. The V gene lost 1 base and the J gene lost 1 base, with 2 bases spanning the gap. CDR3 length: 13 amino acids. The CDR3 spells CASSQVAKNIQYF. In nucleotides, the CDR3 is TGCGCCAGCAGCCAAGTGGCCAAAAACATTCAGTACTTC.

There are many counts of this clonotype. The chain's CDR3 is CSAGGTTYNSYNEQFF. CDR3 bases: TGCAGTGCCGGGGGAACTACCTACAACTCCTACAATGAGCAGTTCTTC. The rearrangement joins TRBV20-1 to TRBJ2-1, with D perhaps matching TRBD2 (6 bases). Trimming left V 6 bases short and J 0 bases short, with 18 bases between. The CDR3 contains 16 residues. The germline V gene has CDR1 DFQATT and CDR2 SNEGSKA (reference sequence).

The table lists this clonotype with many counts. The rearrangement links TRBV29-1 to TRBJ2-1, with TRBD1 matching 7 bases. The CDR3 is 13 amino acids. With V trimmed by 7 bases and J by 4 bases, 7 bases remained unmatched. Germline V CDR1 and CDR2: SQVTM, ANQGSEA. The CDR3 region has the DNA TGCAGCGCCCGAGGGGGACAGTACAATGAGCAGTTCTTC. Translation gives CSARGGQYNEQFF.

The sample holds many counts of this clonotype. The chain has TRBV10-3 and TRBJ1-5; no clear D gene. Trimming left V 5 bases short and J 0 bases short, with 8 bases between. The germline gives CDR1 ENHRY, CDR2 SYGVKD. The CDR3 is 14 amino acids. Here the CDR3 DNA reads TGTGCCATCAGTTCTGAATATAGCAATCAGCCCCAGCATTTT. Protein product: CAISSEYSNQPQHF.

This clonotype was picked up a small number of times. This rearrangement joins TRBV7-9 to TRBJ2-3; D is unclear. With 1 base removed from V and 4 bases from J, the gap between germline ends came to 6 bases. Per germline, CDR1 SEHNR and CDR2 FQNEAQ (reference sequence). There are 13 residues in the CDR3. This CDR3 reads CASSLDKPDTQYF. Written as DNA, the CDR3 is TGTGCCAGCAGCTTAGACAAACCAGATACGCAGTATTTT.

This rearrangement joins TRBV7-8 to TRBJ2-1, with D possibly called TRBD1 or TRBD2 (5 bases each). The germline gives CDR1 SGHVS, CDR2 FQNEAQ. V lost 5 bases, J lost 4 bases, and 15 bases lay in between. This CDR3 has 15 amino acids. CDR3 bases: TGTGCCAGCAGCCCGCCGGGACCACATTACAATGAGCAGTTCTTC. This codes for CASSPPGPHYNEQFF.

This clonotype was detected a few times. V is TRBV7-3 and J is TRBJ2-5; D perhaps matches TRBD2 (5 bases). The CDR3 is made up of 15 amino acids. V lost 1 base to trimming and J lost 5 bases, with 14 bases between them. Germline V lookup: CDR1 SGHTA, CDR2 FQGTGA. The CDR3 protein is CASSLSSSPGETQYF. As DNA, the CDR3 is TGTGCCAGCAGCTTAAGTTCATCCCCGGGGGAGACCCAGTACTTC.

There are many counts of this clonotype. V and J are TRBV27 and TRBJ2-1; no firm D call. The V end lost 3 bases, the J end lost 6 bases, and 6 bases lay between the germline ends. CDR1 is MNHEY, CDR2 SMNVEV, per germline (reference sequence). CDR3 length: 12 residues. CDR3 amino acids: CASSFPGNEQFF. DNA of the CDR3: TGTGCCAGCAGTTTTCCGGGCAATGAGCAGTTCTTC.

This clonotype was found many times. The chain couples TRBV29-1 to TRBJ2-5, with a possible D match to TRBD1 (5 bases). Germline V lookup: CDR1 SQVTM, CDR2 ANQGSEA. There are 14 residues in the CDR3. V was pared by 6 bases and J by 3 bases, with 17 bases between. The CDR3 sequence is CSVTTTVLEETQYF. In nucleotides, the CDR3 is TGCAGCGTCACTACGACAGTGCTAGAAGAGACCCAGTACTTC.